The 30 T cell receptor beta chains presented below share a single source sample, sequenced in a study of blood T cell repertoires in COVID-19. Assay: immunoSEQ multiplex PCR; the TCRdb copy retains only in-frame clones and omits some. The data show tens of thousands of clones, 70% to 90% seen once. The sample comprised peripheral blood. The receptors originated from a man in his 60s with acute or convalescent COVID-19.

This clone was detected a few times. The chain is built from TRBV5-1 and TRBJ2-2, with D possibly being TRBD2 (6 bases). With 4 bases removed from V and 7 bases from J, the gap between germline ends came to 11 bases. CDR1 SGHRS and CDR2 YFSETQ come from the germline V gene. The length of the CDR3 is 13 residues. This CDR3 reads CASSRRANGELFF. The CDR3 coding sequence is TGCGCCAGCAGCAGGAGGGCGAACGGGGAGCTGTTTTTT.

This clone was seen only once. The chain is built from TRBV2 and TRBJ1-1; a possible D gene is TRBD1 (5 bases). V gave up 8 bases and J gave up 7 bases, with 17 bases separating them. CDR1 is SNHLY and CDR2 is FYNNEI in the germline V gene. CDR3 length: 13 residues. CDR3 in amino acids: CASLLGQTFEAFF. The CDR3 region has the DNA TGTGCCAGCTTACTGGGGCAGACGTTTGAAGCTTTCTTT.

The chain employs TRBV11-2 and TRBJ2-7, with TRBD1 matching 9 bases. This CDR3 comprises 15 residues. Per germline, CDR1 SGHAT and CDR2 FQNNGV. The trim removed 5 bases at V and 2 bases at J, leaving 7 bases unmatched. The CDR3 here is CASSKGGQGPYEQYF. CDR3 sequence (DNA): TGTGCCAGCAGCAAAGGGGGACAGGGACCCTACGAGCAGTACTTC.

V is TRBV7-2 and J is TRBJ2-3; D possibly corresponds to TRBD2 (7 bases). V lost 5 bases, J lost 3 bases, and 18 bases lay in between. This CDR3 region has 16 residues. Germline CDR1 SGHTA, CDR2 FQGNSA. In nucleotides, the CDR3 is TGTGCCAGCAGCCATGGGGGCGGGGGAGAGACAGATACGCAGTATTTT. Encoded protein: CASSHGGGGETDTQYF.

The chain has TRBV12-3 or TRBV12-4 and TRBJ1-2, with D possibly TRBD1 on 5 matching bases. Trimming took off 3 bases at V and 3 bases at J, with 8 bases between the two ends. CDR3 size: 13 residues. CDR3 DNA: TGTGCCAGCAGTTTGGGGGGGTACTATGGCTACACCTTC. Its protein is CASSLGGYYGYTF.

In its sample, this clone was seen once. The V and J genes are TRBV7-2 and TRBJ2-1; the match to TRBD1 covers 7 bases. The CDR3 totals 14 residues. V gave up 5 bases and J gave up 4 bases; unmatched junction bases: 5. Germline loops: CDR1 SGHTA, CDR2 FQGNSA. Here the CDR3 DNA reads TGTGCCAGCAGCCAAGGACAGGTTTACAATGAGCAGTTCTTC. Amino acids: CASSQGQVYNEQFF.

The chain joins TRBV7-3 to TRBJ2-2; 9 nucleotides line up with TRBD1. Germline trimming cut 6 bases from V and 6 bases from J; bases unmatched to any gene: 14. Germline values: CDR1 SGHTA, CDR2 FQGTGA. The CDR3 spans 17 residues. CDR3 nucleotide sequence: TGTGCCAGCAGACAATACTCCGGGACAGGGATATCCGGGGAGCTGTTTTTT. Encoded protein: CASRQYSGTGISGELFF.

The V call is TRBV10-3, the J call TRBJ2-1, with 9 bases aligning to TRBD2. The germline V gene has CDR1 ENHRY and CDR2 SYGVKD. With V trimmed by 8 bases and J by 4 bases, 9 bases remained unmatched. The CDR3 sequence is 15 residues long. CDR3 loop: CAIRDSGGPYNEQFF. For the CDR3, the DNA is TGTGCCATCCGGGATAGCGGGGGACCATACAATGAGCAGTTCTTC.

The chain employs TRBV19 and TRBJ1-5; unclear D gene. Germline CDR1 LNHDA, CDR2 SQIVND (reference sequence). The CDR3 consists of 13 residues. The CDR3 sequence is CAGGQSPYQPQHF. The CDR3 DNA reads TGTGCTGGAGGGCAGTCCCCTTATCAGCCCCAGCATTTT. Full variable domain (rest looked up from reference TRBV19 and TRBJ1-5): DGGITQSPKYLFRKEGQNVTLSCEQNLNHDAMYWYRQDPGQGLRLIYYSQIVNDFQKGDIAEGYSVSREKKESFPLTVTSAQKNPTAFYLCAGGQSPYQPQHFGDGTRLSIL.

This chain's CDR3 is CASSFDATSGRHEQYF. Written as DNA, the CDR3 is TGTGCCAGCAGCTTTGATGCAACTAGCGGCCGGCACGAGCAGTACTTC. The chain is built from TRBV7-2 and TRBJ2-7, with 8 positions matching TRBD2. The germline V gene encodes CDR1 SGHTA and CDR2 FQGNSA. The length of the CDR3 is 16 residues. The V gene end was trimmed by 3 bases and the J gene end by 5 bases; junction bases not matched to a gene: 12.

This clone occurred a few times. The genes are TRBV7-2 and TRBJ1-6; a weak D match, TRBD1 (5 bases). Trimming took 1 base from V and 12 from J, leaving 10 bases between them. The CDR3 length is 13 residues. Per germline, CDR1 SGHTA and CDR2 FQGNSA. CDR3 loop: CASSLDQTVPLHF. The CDR3 nucleotides are TGTGCCAGCAGCTTAGATCAGACAGTACCCCTCCACTTT.

The chain uses TRBV7-3 and TRBJ1-1; TRBD1 matches at 8 bases. V shed 0 bases and J 5 bases; nucleotides not matched to a gene: 5. CDR1 SGHTA and CDR2 FQGTGA come from the germline V gene. CDR3 length: 15 amino acids. In DNA form, the CDR3 reads TGTGCCAGCAGCTTAACTGCAGGGGGCGATACTGAAGCTTTCTTT. Residues: CASSLTAGGDTEAFF.

The chain has TRBV2 and TRBJ2-7; D remains ambiguous. Germline-derived CDR1 and CDR2 are SNHLY and FYNNEI. Trimming took off 3 bases at V and 1 base at J, with 7 bases between the two ends. The CDR3 consists of 13 residues. This chain's CDR3 is CASSDTLSYEQYF. In DNA, the CDR3 is TGTGCCAGCAGTGACACTCTATCCTACGAGCAGTACTTC.

The chain recombines TRBV9 with TRBJ1-1, with D unclear. Germline CDR1 and CDR2: SGDLS and YYNGEE. Trimming shortened V by 4 bases and J by 2 bases, and 3 bases separated the two germline ends. CDR3 size: 11 residues. CDR3 sequence reads: CASSSNTEAFF. The CDR3 DNA follows: TGTGCCAGCAGCTCAAACACTGAAGCTTTCTTT.

The rearrangement uses TRBV9 and TRBJ1-1; D is unclear. Germline V gene lookup returns CDR1 SGDLS and CDR2 YYNGEE. The CDR3 length is 14 residues. V was pared by 4 bases and J by 6 bases, with 16 bases between. CDR3 loop: CASSPGRGSSEAFF. The CDR3 bases are TGTGCCAGCAGCCCTGGAAGAGGCAGCTCTGAAGCTTTCTTT.

This chain uses TRBV10-2 with TRBJ1-2; 7 positions agree with TRBD1. This CDR3 has 17 amino acids. Germline assignment: CDR1 WSHSY and CDR2 SAAADI. V shed 7 bases and J 7 bases; nucleotides not matched to a gene: 21. The CDR3 reads CASTLDRDRFGYGGYTF. CDR3 bases: TGCGCCAGCACCCTAGACAGGGATCGATTCGGGTATGGTGGCTACACCTTC.

J is TRBJ2-3 and V is TRBV9; 8 nucleotides agree with TRBD2. V was pared by 2 bases and J by 3 bases, with 8 bases of the junction left unmatched. This CDR3 is built from 16 residues. Germline lookup yields CDR1 SGDLS and CDR2 YYNGEE. The CDR3 DNA sequence: TGTGCCAGCAGCGTTTCCGGGGGGGACCAGACAGATACGCAGTATTTT. Its translation: CASSVSGGDQTDTQYF.

V is TRBV6-5 and J is TRBJ2-7; TRBD1 matches at 9 bases. Germline V CDR1 and CDR2: MNHEY, SVGAGI. V shed 6 bases, J shed 2 bases, and the junction held 5 bases outside the gene matches. The CDR3 length is 14 residues. CDR3 region: CASRTDRGTYEQYF. The CDR3 DNA is TGTGCCAGCAGGACGGACAGGGGTACCTACGAGCAGTACTTC.

The gene calls are TRBV7-2 and TRBJ1-2; D gene unclear. The CDR3 is made up of 13 amino acids. Trimming pared 1 base from V and 7 bases from J, leaving 10 bases between. Germline V gives CDR1 SGHTA, CDR2 FQGNSA. CDR3 nucleotides: TGTGCCAGCAGCTTAGGAAAGCAGGCTGGCTACACCTTC. It specifies CASSLGKQAGYTF.

Turning to this clone: Other DNA sequences in this sample translate to the same CDR3. The V call is TRBV28, the J call TRBJ2-7; 8 nucleotides agree with TRBD1. V lost 5 bases, J lost 2 bases, and 8 bases stayed unmatched. Germline-derived CDR1 and CDR2 are MDHEN and SYDVKM. This CDR3 is 15 amino acids long. The chain's CDR3 is CASSLSGGGTYEQYF. Written as DNA, the CDR3 is TGTGCCAGCAGTCTTTCAGGGGGCGGGACCTACGAGCAGTACTTC.

This chain joins TRBV10-3 and TRBJ1-1; the match to TRBD1 covers 7 bases. The CDR3 totals 17 residues. Germline trimming cut 2 bases from V and 4 bases from J; bases unmatched to any gene: 13. Germline loops: CDR1 ENHRY, CDR2 SYGVKD. The CDR3 reads CAISEIRRDRGSTEAFF. CDR3 sequence (DNA): TGTGCCATCAGTGAGATCCGCCGGGACAGAGGGTCCACTGAAGCTTTCTTT.

V and J are TRBV9 and TRBJ1-5; perhaps TRBD1 as D (5 bases). This CDR3 region has 15 residues. Per the germline V gene, CDR1 is SGDLS and CDR2 is YYNGEE. Trimming cost V 0 bases and J 4 bases, with 11 bases left between them. CDR3 nucleotides: TGTGCCAGCAGCGTAGGCCCAGGGAGGAATCAGCCCCAGCATTTT. Residues: CASSVGPGRNQPQHF.

The chain has TRBV6-2 or TRBV6-3 and TRBJ2-1; a weak D match, TRBD2 (5 bases). The CDR3 runs to 15 residues. CDR1 and CDR2 from the germline V gene are MNHEY and SVGEGT. The V end lost 4 bases, the J end lost 4 bases, and 14 bases lay between the germline ends. Here the CDR3 reads CASSSHGGSYNEQFF. In DNA, the CDR3 is TGTGCCAGCAGTTCCCACGGCGGGTCGTACAATGAGCAGTTCTTC.

The J gene is TRBJ1-6, the V gene TRBV19; 9 bases are shared with TRBD1. Germline CDR1 LNHDA, CDR2 SQIVND (reference sequence). Trimming at V came to 3 bases and at J to 7 bases, leaving 7 bases not matched to a gene. The CDR3 sequence is 16 residues long. The CDR3 nucleotides are TGTGCCAGTAGTATCAGTCGGGGACAGGGAAATTCACCCCTCCACTTT. As protein: CASSISRGQGNSPLHF.

The rearrangement joins TRBV7-3 to TRBJ2-3; D remains unclear. Germline V gene sequence: CDR1 SGHTA, CDR2 FQGTGA. Between the trimmed V and J ends, which lost 5 bases and 7 bases, there was a span of 10 bases. The CDR3 covers 12 residues. CDR3 DNA: TGTGCCAGCAGCGCTCCCGCTAATACGCAGTATTTT. This gives the protein CASSAPANTQYF.

This clone was seen once. The chain employs TRBV6-5 and TRBJ1-2, with no clear D. Trimming took off 6 bases at V and 5 bases at J, with 10 bases between the two ends. The CDR3 has 12 residues. Germline CDR1 is MNHEY and CDR2 is SVGAGI. CDR3 in DNA: TGTGCCAGCAGCACACAGTTGTATGGCTACACCTTC. Translation: CASSTQLYGYTF.

This rearrangement joins TRBV30 to TRBJ1-3; D is ambiguous. CDR3 length equals 15 residues. Germline V gives CDR1 GTSNPN, CDR2 SVGIG (reference sequence). Between the trimmed V and J ends, which lost 4 bases and 0 bases, there was a span of 13 bases. The CDR3 is CAWIVVHHSGNTIYF. CDR3 nucleotides: TGTGCCTGGATTGTCGTACATCACTCTGGAAACACCATATATTTT.

The chain carries TRBV7-2 and TRBJ1-3; D not certain. Germline values: CDR1 SGHTA, CDR2 FQGNSA. V dropped 0 bases and J dropped 3 bases, with 6 bases sitting between them. CDR3 length: 14 residues. CDR3 region: CASSLAQIGNTIYF. The CDR3 nucleotides read TGTGCCAGCAGCTTAGCCCAAATTGGAAACACCATATATTTT. Together with reference TRBV7-2 and TRBJ1-3, the CDR3 gives the full variable domain: GAGVSQSPSNKVTEKGKDVELRCDPISGHTALYWYRQSLGQGLEFLIYFQGNSAPDKSGLPSDRFSAERTGGSVSTLTIQRTQQEDSAVYLCASSLAQIGNTIYFGEGSWLTVV.

The chain has TRBV25-1 and TRBJ2-5; 9 bases align to TRBD2. CDR1 and CDR2 from the germline V gene are MGHDK and SYGVNS. V trimming: 0 bases; J trimming: 2 bases; junction bases outside the gene matches: 4. CDR3 length equals 16 residues. The CDR3 bases are TGTGCCAGCAGTGAATATGCTAGCGGGGCACAAGAGACCCAGTACTTC. Translating it yields CASSEYASGAQETQYF. The complete variable domain, with remaining parts taken from reference TRBV25-1 and TRBJ2-5, reads EADIYQTPRYLVIGTGKKITLECSQTMGHDKMYWYQQDPGMELHLIHYSYGVNSTEKGDLSSESTVSRIRTEHFPLTLESARPSHTSQYLCASSEYASGAQETQYFGPGTRLLVL.

The chain links TRBV7-3 to TRBJ2-7; TRBD1 aligns across 8 bases. In germline, CDR1 is SGHTA, CDR2 FQGTGA. The CDR3 sequence is 14 residues long. J gave up 5 bases and V 5 bases, and 8 bases lay outside the gene matches. CDR3 loop: CASSRTGGDNEQYF. The CDR3 bases are TGTGCCAGCAGCCGTACAGGGGGTGATAACGAGCAGTACTTC.